Presented here are 6 T cell receptor beta chains from one specimen sequenced in a study of CD8 T cells in ankylosing spondylitis. TCRdb independently ran MiXCR on the 5' RACE reads; one entry per CDR3 protein. The table includes 500,000 to 550,000 distinct CDR3 sequences, roughly 12% detected once. No antigen has been identified for these receptors. Findings and limits, study-wide: Characteristic of ankylosing spondylitis blood, it appeared, was a TCR beta motif comprising several highly homologous variants.

The sequencing sample was made of blood, either unsorted or a sorted T cell fraction (not recorded which). Source of these receptors: a male donor with ankylosing spondylitis.

V gene TRBV5-1 combines with J gene TRBJ2-2; D gene unclear. From germline, CDR1 is SGHRS and CDR2 YFSETQ. The CDR3 extends over 14 amino acids. V lost 1 base and J 5 bases, leaving 9 bases between the germline ends. CDR3 residues: CASSLHPRTGELFF. CDR3 nucleotide sequence: TGCGCCAGCAGCTTGCATCCAAGGACCGGGGAGCTGTTTTTT.

In this sample, this clonotype turned up a few times. This chain joins TRBV5-1 and TRBJ2-1; 13 nucleotides agree with TRBD2. V shed 1 base, J shed 6 bases, and the junction held 7 bases outside the gene matches. The CDR3 has 17 amino acids. Germline CDR1 reads SGHRS; CDR2 reads YFSETQ. Here the CDR3 reads CASSLTSGRASLNEQFF. CDR3 bases: TGCGCCAGCAGCTTGACTAGCGGGAGGGCCTCTCTCAATGAGCAGTTCTTC.

This clonotype was detected only a few times. The chain couples TRBV28 to TRBJ2-7, with D possibly called TRBD1 or TRBD2 (5 bases each). Trimming took 1 base from V and 6 from J, leaving 10 bases between them. This CDR3 contains 13 residues. Germline V gives CDR1 MDHEN, CDR2 SYDVKM. CDR3 sequence reads: CASSLFRGGEQYF. CDR3 bases: TGTGCCAGCAGTTTATTTCGGGGCGGCGAGCAGTACTTC.

The rearrangement uses TRBV15 and TRBJ2-3; possible D gene TRBD2, 6 bases. CDR1 and CDR2 (germline): LNHNV, YYDKDF (reference sequence). The CDR3 length is 16 residues. The V gene lost 3 bases and the J gene lost 3 bases, with 16 bases spanning the gap. DNA of the CDR3: TGTGCCACCAGCAGTCGTCGGGGCCGGGGGACAGATACGCAGTATTTT. This codes for CATSSRRGRGTDTQYF.

There are many counts of this clonotype. V and J are TRBV4-2 and TRBJ1-3; D not resolved. Trimming pared 1 base from V and 3 bases from J, leaving 10 bases between. CDR1 is LGHNA and CDR2 is YNFKEQ in the germline V gene. The CDR3 length is 15 residues. This CDR3 is CASSQGGVVGNTIYF. DNA for the CDR3: TGTGCCAGCAGCCAAGGCGGGGTTGTTGGAAACACCATATATTTT.

The chain is built from TRBV11-2 and TRBJ2-3; 10 bases map to TRBD2. This CDR3 spans 15 amino acids. Germline trimming cut 2 bases from V and 5 bases from J; bases unmatched to any gene: 4. Germline V gives CDR1 SGHAT, CDR2 FQNNGV. The CDR3, as DNA: TGTGCCAGCAGCTTACTAGCGGGAGCTTTAGATACGCAGTATTTT. It encodes CASSLLAGALDTQYF.